This entry lists 7 T cell receptor beta chains sequenced from one sample in a study of immune evolution from preneoplasia to lung adenocarcinoma. This table comes from immunoSEQ multiplex PCR, and its TCRdb copy is limited to in-frame clones, with some not included. The sample includes approximately 6,100 clones, about 68% of them seen just once. The sample comprised FFPE lung adenocarcinoma in situ tissue. The receptors derive from a person aged 60-79 years with lung adenocarcinoma.

The chain joins TRBV4-3 to TRBJ1-2; 8 bases fit TRBD1. The CDR3 is 20 amino acids. Trimming cost V 0 bases and J 2 bases; bases outside gene matches: 17. CDR1 is LGHNA and CDR2 is YSLEER in the germline V gene. The CDR3 loop reads CASSQDQLAGWTGQNYGYTF. In DNA form, the CDR3 reads TGCGCCAGCAGCCAAGATCAATTGGCGGGGTGGACAGGGCAAAACTATGGCTACACCTTC.

The V call is TRBV4-3, the J call TRBJ1-3; TRBD1 is a possible D gene (5 bases). Trimming removed 4 bases at V and 0 bases at J, with 10 bases between. Germline V gene sequence: CDR1 LGHNA, CDR2 YSLEER. CDR3 length: 15 amino acids. The CDR3 sequence is CASSPGLSSGNTIYF. The CDR3 DNA is TGCGCCAGCAGCCCGGGACTCAGCTCTGGAAACACCATATATTTT.

The V gene is TRBV15, the J gene TRBJ2-5; a possible D gene is TRBD2 (5 bases). The CDR3 length is 12 residues. CDR1 is LNHNV and CDR2 is YYDKDF in the germline V gene (reference sequence). V was shortened by 3 bases and J by 5 bases, with 7 bases between the two germline ends. Here the CDR3 reads CATSSPGETQYF. The CDR3 DNA reads TGTGCCACCAGCAGTCCGGGGGAGACCCAGTACTTC.

The rearrangement links TRBV11-3 to TRBJ2-7; D not certain. The germline gives CDR1 SGHNT, CDR2 YENEEA. This CDR3 has 14 amino acids. The V end lost 5 bases, the J end lost 0 bases, and 11 bases lay between the germline ends. The CDR3 region is CASSPQSDSYEQYF. DNA of the CDR3: TGTGCCAGCAGCCCTCAAAGCGACTCCTACGAGCAGTACTTC. Full variable domain (rest looked up from reference TRBV11-3 and TRBJ2-7): EAGVVQSPRYKIIEKKQPVAFWCNPISGHNTLYWYLQNLGQGPELLIRYENEEAVDDSQLPKDRFSAERLKGVDSTLKIQPAELGDSAVYLCASSPQSDSYEQYFGPGTRLTVT.

The chain employs TRBV18 and TRBJ2-1; possibly TRBD1 or TRBD2 for D (6 bases each). The length of the CDR3 is 17 residues. Trimming shortened V by 3 bases and J by 0 bases, and 15 bases separated the two germline ends. The germline gives CDR1 KGHSH, CDR2 LQKENI. The CDR3 DNA is TGTGCCAGCTCACCTCTGCCAGGGGAGGCCTCCTACAATGAGCAGTTCTTC. Translating gives CASSPLPGEASYNEQFF.

J is TRBJ1-6 and V is TRBV18; 7 positions match TRBD1. The V and J ends lost 4 bases and 8 bases, in that order; junction bases with no gene match: 11. This CDR3 spans 16 amino acids. CDR1 KGHSH and CDR2 LQKENI come from the germline V gene. The CDR3 DNA is TGTGCCAGCTCACGATCCCGGGACAGACTTTATTCACCCCTCCACTTT. It encodes CASSRSRDRLYSPLHF.

This chain joins TRBV7-8 and TRBJ1-6; D unclear. This CDR3 contains 15 residues. CDR1 is SGHVS, CDR2 FQNEAQ, per germline. Trimming removed 1 base from V and 7 bases from J, with 11 bases in between. The CDR3 spells CASSLEAQTNSPLHF. Here the CDR3 DNA reads TGTGCCAGCAGCTTAGAGGCGCAGACAAATTCACCCCTCCACTTT.